This is a list of T cell receptor beta chains from one sample in a study of T cells in Graves' hyperthyroidism and ophthalmopathy. TCRdb recomputed calls from the multiplex PCR reads with MiXCR, one row per CDR3 protein. This sample has around 420,000 distinct CDR3 sequences, with roughly 13% found just once. The sequenced material came from blood. The source of these receptors is a woman under 30 with Graves' hyperthyroidism. CDR3s include the opening cysteine and the closing phenylalanine or tryptophan. D genes are given only for firm matches. Clone size is not always given. Where it is, it says once, few, many or a class for expanded clones.

>-|-|TRBV19|TRBJ2-3
TGTGCCAGTAGTACCTCTAGGAGCACAGATACGCAGTATTTT
CASSTSRSTDTQYF
>-|TRBD1|TRBV20-1|TRBJ1-3
TGCAGTGCTGGGACAGGGAACACCGGAAACACCATATATTTT
CSAGTGNTGNTIYF
>many|-|TRBV9|TRBJ2-1
TGTGCCAGCAGCGTAGGGTCTAGCGGAGGGGGCTCGGGGCAGTTCTTC
CASSVGSSGGGSGQFF
>-|TRBD2|TRBV20-1|TRBJ2-1
TGCAGTGCTGGAGGACTAGCGGGGAGCTCCTACAATGAGCAGTTCTTC
CSAGGLAGSSYNEQFF
>many|-|TRBV28|TRBJ1-2
TGTGCCAGCAGAACTGGGGCGATTTCCCCCCCCTATGGCTACACCTTC
CASRTGAISPPYGYTF
>many|-|TRBV11-2|TRBJ1-1
TGTGCCAGCAGCAACATCTTGGGGTCTGAAGCTTTCTTT
CASSNILGSEAFF
>many|-|TRBV27|TRBJ2-7
TGTGCCAGCAGTTTAACGGGGCAGGCCTACGAGCAGTACTTC
CASSLTGQAYEQYF
>few|-|TRBV7-3|TRBJ2-1
TGTGCCAGCAGCTTATCGGGGTGGGATGAGCAGTTCTTC
CASSLSGWDEQFF
>many|-|TRBV7-9|TRBJ2-3
TGTGCCAGCAGCTCGAGGACAGGCACAGATACGCAGTATTTT
CASSSRTGTDTQYF
>many|TRBD1|TRBV2|TRBJ2-5
TGTGCCAGCAGAAAACCGGGACAGGGGGCGCGGGAGACCCAGTACTTC
CASRKPGQGARETQYF
>-|-|TRBV19|TRBJ2-3
TGTGCCAGTACTTGGTCAGGGACAGATACGCAGTATTTT
CASTWSGTDTQYF
>many|-|TRBV28|TRBJ1-5
TGTGCCAGCAGTCTTTCCGGGTCCTATAGCAATCAGCCCCAGCATTTT
CASSLSGSYSNQPQHF
>many|-|TRBV2|TRBJ1-6
TGTGCCAGCAGGAGGACGGCCTCTAGCTCCTATAATTCACCCCTCCACTTT
CASRRTASSSYNSPLHF
>many|-|TRBV12-5|TRBJ1-1
TGTGCTAGTGAACCGCAGGGTGGCACTGAAGCTTTCTTT
CASEPQGGTEAFF
>-|-|TRBV7-9|TRBJ2-2
TGTGCCAGCAGATTGGCTTCATTGGGCGGGGAGCTGTTTTTT
CASRLASLGGELFF
>-|-|TRBV28|TRBJ2-2
TGTGCCAGCAGTTTGGGGCGGGGAAGGGAGCTGTTTTTT
CASSLGRGRELFF
>many|-|TRBV12-3/TRBV12-4|TRBJ2-7
TGTGCCAGCAGTAGGAACCGGAATTCCTACGAGCAGTACTTC
CASSRNRNSYEQYF